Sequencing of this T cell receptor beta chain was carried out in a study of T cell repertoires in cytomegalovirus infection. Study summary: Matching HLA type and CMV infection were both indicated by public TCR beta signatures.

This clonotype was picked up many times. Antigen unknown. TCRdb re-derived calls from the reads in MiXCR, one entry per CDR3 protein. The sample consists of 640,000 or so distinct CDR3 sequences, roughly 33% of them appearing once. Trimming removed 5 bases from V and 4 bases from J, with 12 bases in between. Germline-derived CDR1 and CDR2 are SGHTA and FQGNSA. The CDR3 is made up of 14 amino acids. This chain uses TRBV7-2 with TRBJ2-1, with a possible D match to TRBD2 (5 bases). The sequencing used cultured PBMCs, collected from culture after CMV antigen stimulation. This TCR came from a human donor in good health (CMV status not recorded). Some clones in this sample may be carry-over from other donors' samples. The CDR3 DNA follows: TGTGCCAGCAGCCAGCCTGGGGAGTACAATGAGCAGTTCTTC. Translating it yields CASSQPGEYNEQFF.